Sequencing of this TCR beta chain was carried out in a study of T cell repertoires in cytomegalovirus infection. Whole-study results and caveats: CMV-specific TCR beta clonotypes restricted by HLA-C were the ones dominating the ex vivo response.

TCRdb used MiXCR to reprocess the reads, holding one entry per CDR3 protein. The sample records 210,000 or so distinct CDR3 sequences, 6.5% being singletons. This clonotype was counted at least ten times. Antigen unknown. The sample taken for sequencing was PBMCs. This clonotype was sampled from a human donor in good health (CMV status not recorded). Some clones in this sample may be carry-over from other donors' samples.

The CDR3 nucleotides are TGTGCCAGCAGCTTGAGTCTAGGGGCTAATGAAAAACTGTTTTTT. This gives the protein CASSLSLGANEKLFF. This chain connects TRBV7-2 to TRBJ1-4; possibly TRBD1 for D (5 bases). Trimming cost V 3 bases and J 3 bases, with 11 bases left between them. The CDR3 has 15 residues. Germline assignment: CDR1 SGHTA and CDR2 FQGNSA.